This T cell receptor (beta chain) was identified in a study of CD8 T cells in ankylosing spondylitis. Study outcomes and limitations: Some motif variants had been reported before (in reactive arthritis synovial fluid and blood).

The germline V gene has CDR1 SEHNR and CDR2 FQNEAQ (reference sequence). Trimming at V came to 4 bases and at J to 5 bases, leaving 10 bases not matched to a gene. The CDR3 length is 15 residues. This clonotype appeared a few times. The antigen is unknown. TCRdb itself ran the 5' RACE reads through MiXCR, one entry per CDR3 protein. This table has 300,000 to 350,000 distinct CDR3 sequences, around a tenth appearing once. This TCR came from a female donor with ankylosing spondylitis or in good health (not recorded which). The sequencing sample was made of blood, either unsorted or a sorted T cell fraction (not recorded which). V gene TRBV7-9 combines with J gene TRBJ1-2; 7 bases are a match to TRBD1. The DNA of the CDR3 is TGTGCCAGCAGCTCTACCGGGACAGAGTTATATGGCTACACCTTC. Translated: CASSSTGTELYGYTF.